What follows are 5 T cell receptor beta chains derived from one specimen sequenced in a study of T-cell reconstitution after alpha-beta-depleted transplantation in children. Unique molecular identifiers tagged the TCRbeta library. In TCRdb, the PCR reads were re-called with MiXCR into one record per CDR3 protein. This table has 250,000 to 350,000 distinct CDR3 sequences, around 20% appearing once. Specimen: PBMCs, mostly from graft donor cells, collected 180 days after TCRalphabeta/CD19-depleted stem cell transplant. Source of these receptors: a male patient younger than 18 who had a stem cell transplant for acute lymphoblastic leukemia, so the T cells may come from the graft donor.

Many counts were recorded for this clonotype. The CDR3 spells CASSLVGPSNYGYTF. CDR3 nucleotides: TGCGCCAGCAGCTTGGTGGGACCATCTAACTATGGCTACACCTTC. V is TRBV5-1 and J is TRBJ1-2; tentatively, D is TRBD1 (5 bases). The V end was cut by 0 bases, the J end by 0 bases, with 9 bases between. The CDR3 extends over 15 amino acids. Germline CDR1 SGHRS, CDR2 YFSETQ.

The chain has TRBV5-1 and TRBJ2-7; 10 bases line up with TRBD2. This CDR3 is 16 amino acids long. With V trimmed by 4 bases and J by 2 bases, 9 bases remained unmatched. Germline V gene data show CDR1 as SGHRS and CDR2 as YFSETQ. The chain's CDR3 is CASSPRGTSVPYEQYF. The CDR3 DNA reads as TGCGCCAGCAGCCCCCGGGGGACTAGCGTCCCCTACGAGCAGTACTTC.

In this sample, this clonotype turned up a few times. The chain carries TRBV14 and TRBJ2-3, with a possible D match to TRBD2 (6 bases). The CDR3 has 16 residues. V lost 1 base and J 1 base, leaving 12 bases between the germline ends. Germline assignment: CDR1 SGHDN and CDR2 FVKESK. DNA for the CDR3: TGTGCCAGCAGCCAAGGTCCGACTAGGCGCACAGATACGCAGTATTTT. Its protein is CASSQGPTRRTDTQYF. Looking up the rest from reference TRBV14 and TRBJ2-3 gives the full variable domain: EAGVTQFPSHSVIEKGQTVTLRCDPISGHDNLYWYRRVMGKEIKFLLHFVKESKQDESGMPNNRFLAERTGGTYSTLKVQPAELEDSGVYFCASSQGPTRRTDTQYFGPGTRLTVL.

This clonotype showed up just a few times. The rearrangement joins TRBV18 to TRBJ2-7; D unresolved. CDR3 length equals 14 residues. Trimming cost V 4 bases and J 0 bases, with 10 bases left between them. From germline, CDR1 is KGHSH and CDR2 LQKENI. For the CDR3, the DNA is TGTGCCAGCTCACAAGCCCTCAGCTCCTACGAGCAGTACTTC. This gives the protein CASSQALSSYEQYF.

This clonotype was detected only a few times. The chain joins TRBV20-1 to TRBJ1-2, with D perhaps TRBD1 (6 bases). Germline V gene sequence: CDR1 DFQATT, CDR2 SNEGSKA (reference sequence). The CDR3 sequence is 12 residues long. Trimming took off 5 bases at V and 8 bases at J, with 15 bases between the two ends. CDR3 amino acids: CSALRGTRGYTF. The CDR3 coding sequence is TGCAGTGCTCTCAGGGGAACGAGAGGCTACACCTTC.